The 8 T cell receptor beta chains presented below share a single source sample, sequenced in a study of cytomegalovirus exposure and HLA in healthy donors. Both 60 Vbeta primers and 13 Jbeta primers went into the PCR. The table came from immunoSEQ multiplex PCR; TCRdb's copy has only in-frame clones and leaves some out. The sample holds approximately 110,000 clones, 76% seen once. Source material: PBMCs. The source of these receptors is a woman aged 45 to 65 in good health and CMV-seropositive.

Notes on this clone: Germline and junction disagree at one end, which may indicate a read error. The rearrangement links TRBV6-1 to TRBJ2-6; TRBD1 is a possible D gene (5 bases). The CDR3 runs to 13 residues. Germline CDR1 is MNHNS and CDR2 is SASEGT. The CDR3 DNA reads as TGTGCCAGCAGAGCCGCTGGGGCCAACGGCCTGACTTTC. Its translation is CASRAAGANGLTF.

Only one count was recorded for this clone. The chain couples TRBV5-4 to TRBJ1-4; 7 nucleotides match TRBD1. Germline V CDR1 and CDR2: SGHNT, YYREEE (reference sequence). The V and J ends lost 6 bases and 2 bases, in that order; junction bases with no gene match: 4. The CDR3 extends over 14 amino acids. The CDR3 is CASNPDRTNEKLFF. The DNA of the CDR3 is TGTGCCAGCAACCCGGACAGGACTAATGAAAAACTGTTTTTT.

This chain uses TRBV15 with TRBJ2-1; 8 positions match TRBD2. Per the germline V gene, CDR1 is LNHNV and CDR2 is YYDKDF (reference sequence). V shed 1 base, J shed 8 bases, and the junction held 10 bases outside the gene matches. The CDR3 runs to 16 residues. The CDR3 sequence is CATSRAGLAGSYEQFF. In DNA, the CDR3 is TGTGCCACCAGCAGAGCGGGCTTAGCGGGATCGTATGAGCAGTTCTTC.

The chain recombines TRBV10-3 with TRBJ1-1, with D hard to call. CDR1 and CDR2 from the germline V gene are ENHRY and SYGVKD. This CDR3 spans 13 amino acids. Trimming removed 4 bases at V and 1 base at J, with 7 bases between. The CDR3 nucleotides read TGTGCCATCAGTGTGCAGGAGAACACTGAAGCTTTCTTT. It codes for CAISVQENTEAFF.

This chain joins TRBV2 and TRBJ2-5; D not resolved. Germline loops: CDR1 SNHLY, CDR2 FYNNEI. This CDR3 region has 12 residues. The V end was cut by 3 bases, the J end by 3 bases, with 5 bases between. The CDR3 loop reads CASSDQEETQYF. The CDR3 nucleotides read TGTGCCAGCAGTGACCAGGAAGAGACCCAGTACTTC.

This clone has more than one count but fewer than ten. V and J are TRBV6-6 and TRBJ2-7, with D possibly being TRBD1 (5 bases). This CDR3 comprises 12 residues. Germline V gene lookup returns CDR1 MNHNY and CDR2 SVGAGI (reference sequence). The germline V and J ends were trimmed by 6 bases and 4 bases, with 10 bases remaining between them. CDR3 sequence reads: CASSATEYEQYF. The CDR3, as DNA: TGTGCCAGCAGCGCGACAGAGTACGAGCAGTACTTC.

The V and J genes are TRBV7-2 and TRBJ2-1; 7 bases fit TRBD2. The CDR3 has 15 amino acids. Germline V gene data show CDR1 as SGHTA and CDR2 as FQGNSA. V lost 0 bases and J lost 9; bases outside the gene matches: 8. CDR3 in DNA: TGTGCCAGCAGCTTAGCGGGAGGGCGGTATAGTGAGCAGTTCTTC. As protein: CASSLAGGRYSEQFF.

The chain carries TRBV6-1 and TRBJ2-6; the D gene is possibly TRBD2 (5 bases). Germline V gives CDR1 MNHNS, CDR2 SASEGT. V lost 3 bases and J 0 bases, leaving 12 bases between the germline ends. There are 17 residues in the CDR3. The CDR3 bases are TGTGCCAGCAGTGACGCCGGGGTTAGCTCTGGGGCCAACGTCCTGACTTTC. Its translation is CASSDAGVSSGANVLTF.